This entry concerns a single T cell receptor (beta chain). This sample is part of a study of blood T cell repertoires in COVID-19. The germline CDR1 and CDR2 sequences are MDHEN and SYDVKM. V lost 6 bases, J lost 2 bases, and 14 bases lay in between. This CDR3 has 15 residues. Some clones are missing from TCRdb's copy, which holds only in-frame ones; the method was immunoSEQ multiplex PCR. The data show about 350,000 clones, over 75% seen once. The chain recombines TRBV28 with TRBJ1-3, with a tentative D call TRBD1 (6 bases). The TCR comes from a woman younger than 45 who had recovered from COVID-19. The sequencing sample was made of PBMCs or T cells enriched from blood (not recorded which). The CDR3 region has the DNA TGTGCCAGCAGCCCACAGGGCACGCCTGGAAACACCATATATTTT. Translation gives CASSPQGTPGNTIYF.